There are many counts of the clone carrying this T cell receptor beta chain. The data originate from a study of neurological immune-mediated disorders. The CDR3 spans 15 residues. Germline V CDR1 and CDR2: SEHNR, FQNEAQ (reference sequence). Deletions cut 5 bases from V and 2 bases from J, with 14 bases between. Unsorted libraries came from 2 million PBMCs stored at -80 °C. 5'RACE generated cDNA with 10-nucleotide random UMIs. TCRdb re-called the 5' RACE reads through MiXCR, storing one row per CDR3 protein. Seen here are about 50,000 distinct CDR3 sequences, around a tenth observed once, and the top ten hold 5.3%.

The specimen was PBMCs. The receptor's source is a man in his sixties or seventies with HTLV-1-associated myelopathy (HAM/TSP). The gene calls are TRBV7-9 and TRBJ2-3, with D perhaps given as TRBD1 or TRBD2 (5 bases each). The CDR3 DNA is TGTGCCAGCAGCGTCGGGGCCCCCTACACAGATACGCAGTATTTT. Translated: CASSVGAPYTDTQYF.